These 15 T cell receptor beta chains share one sample of origin, sequenced in a study of blood T cell repertoires in COVID-19. Method: immunoSEQ multiplex PCR; TCRdb's copy keeps in-frame clones and lacks some. The repertoire holds about 120,000 clones, more than 80% seen once, with about 4.5% in the top ten. Sequenced input: peripheral blood. The source of these receptors is a man in his forties or fifties with acute or convalescent COVID-19.

The V call is TRBV15, the J call TRBJ1-3, with unresolved D. The CDR3 consists of 13 residues. Germline V lookup: CDR1 LNHNV, CDR2 YYDKDF (reference sequence). The V and J ends lost 6 bases and 1 base respectively, with 7 bases between them. In DNA, the CDR3 is TGTGCCACCAGGGCCTGGTCTGGAAACACCATATATTTT. Translating gives CATRAWSGNTIYF.

This chain joins TRBV29-1 and TRBJ1-1; D is ambiguous. Per the germline V gene, CDR1 is SQVTM and CDR2 is ANQGSEA. The CDR3 is made up of 14 amino acids. Trimming removed 8 bases from V and 0 bases from J, with 16 bases in between. The CDR3 protein is CSTRETNLNTEAFF. The DNA of the CDR3 is TGCAGCACCCGGGAGACCAACCTGAACACTGAAGCTTTCTTT. The full variable domain, rest sourced from reference TRBV29-1 and TRBJ1-1, is SAVISQKPSRDICQRGTSLTIQCQVDSQVTMMFWYRQQPGQSLTLIATANQGSEATYESGFVIDKFPISRPNLTFSTLTVSNMSPEDSSIYLCSTRETNLNTEAFFGQGTRLTVV.

The V gene is TRBV5-6, the J gene TRBJ1-1, with D tentatively TRBD1 (5 bases). In germline, CDR1 is SGHDT, CDR2 YYEEEE. CDR3 length: 12 residues. Trimming took off 4 bases at V and 7 bases at J, with 11 bases between the two ends. The CDR3 spells CASSRTRVEAFF. In DNA form, the CDR3 reads TGTGCCAGCAGCCGGACACGGGTTGAAGCTTTCTTT.

This clone appeared a single time. J is TRBJ1-1 and V is TRBV30; the match to TRBD1 covers 9 bases. From germline, CDR1 is GTSNPN and CDR2 SVGIG (reference sequence). V trimming: 5 bases; J trimming: 5 bases; junction bases outside the gene matches: 12. The CDR3 totals 15 residues. The CDR3 nucleotides read TGTGCCTGGTCGCCGGGACAGGGTTTAAGGACTGAAGCTTTCTTT. Amino acid sequence: CAWSPGQGLRTEAFF.

The CDR3 bases are TGTGCCAGTAGTTATAGCGGGGACTCCTACAATGAGCAGTTCTTC. Protein product: CASSYSGDSYNEQFF. The chain has TRBV19 and TRBJ2-1, with 8 bases identical to TRBD2. The CDR3 runs to 15 residues. Germline values: CDR1 LNHDA, CDR2 SQIVND (reference sequence). J gave up 0 bases and V 5 bases, and 3 bases lay outside the gene matches.

The chain couples TRBV9 to TRBJ1-2; possibly TRBD1 for D (5 bases). The CDR3 is 15 amino acids. Germline-derived CDR1 and CDR2 are SGDLS and YYNGEE. The germline V and J ends were trimmed by 4 bases and 8 bases, with 21 bases remaining between them. CDR3 DNA: TGTGCCAGCAGCCCACTGGGGACTGCCGAAGGAGGCTACACCTTC. Translated, it gives CASSPLGTAEGGYTF.

This clone occurred once. The V call is TRBV7-6, the J call TRBJ2-5; D is perhaps TRBD1 (5 bases). Germline CDR1 reads SGHVS; CDR2 reads FNYEAQ. V gave up 3 bases and J gave up 3 bases, with 8 bases separating them. The CDR3 length is 13 residues. The CDR3 is CASSLVREETQYF. In DNA, the CDR3 is TGTGCCAGCAGCTTGGTCAGGGAAGAGACCCAGTACTTC.

This chain uses TRBV6-5 with TRBJ1-2; D gene unclear. Trimming shortened V by 2 bases and J by 8 bases, and 12 bases separated the two germline ends. The length of the CDR3 is 13 residues. Germline values: CDR1 MNHEY, CDR2 SVGAGI. The CDR3 sequence: CASSYEAGGGYTF. Written as DNA, the CDR3 is TGTGCCAGCAGTTACGAGGCAGGAGGCGGCTACACCTTC.

This sequence joins TRBV6-2 or TRBV6-3 and TRBJ1-1; D is perhaps TRBD1 (6 bases). Germline V gene lookup returns CDR1 MNHEY and CDR2 SVGEGT. V was pared by 4 bases and J by 5 bases, with 14 bases between. CDR3 size: 14 residues. The CDR3 loop reads CASSSQGTETEAFF. As DNA, the CDR3 is TGTGCCAGCAGTTCACAGGGAACAGAGACTGAAGCTTTCTTT.

The chain combines TRBV30 with TRBJ1-1; D is uncertain. The CDR3 runs to 11 residues. CDR1 and CDR2 (germline): GTSNPN, SVGIG (reference sequence). Trimming removed 1 base at V and 8 bases at J, with 8 bases between. CDR3 bases: TGTGCCTGGAGTGCCGAGAGAGAAGCTTTCTTT. Its protein product is CAWSAEREAFF.

V usage is TRBV12-3 or TRBV12-4 and J usage is TRBJ1-1; D call uncertain. V lost 5 bases and J lost 5, with 12 bases in between. CDR3 length: 13 residues. The chain's CDR3 is CASSPRGDTEAFF. DNA for the CDR3: TGTGCCAGCAGTCCCCGGGGTGATACTGAAGCTTTCTTT.

The CDR3 sequence is CAWSVGRVGTNTGELFF. CDR3 nucleotide sequence: TGTGCCTGGAGTGTGGGCAGGGTCGGAACGAACACCGGGGAGCTGTTTTTT. This rearrangement joins TRBV30 to TRBJ2-2; a weak D match, TRBD1 (5 bases). V was clipped by 0 bases and J by 0 bases, with 14 bases between them. CDR3 size: 17 residues. Per germline, CDR1 GTSNPN and CDR2 SVGIG (reference sequence).

This chain connects TRBV19 to TRBJ2-5, with a tentative D call TRBD1 (6 bases). With 5 bases removed from V and 4 bases from J, the gap between germline ends came to 26 bases. CDR3 length equals 18 residues. Germline V gene sequence: CDR1 LNHDA, CDR2 SQIVND (reference sequence). CDR3 nucleotides: TGTGCCAGTAGTCCAAGGGACACAGGGCCTATTGGTGGAGAGACCCAGTACTTC. This codes for CASSPRDTGPIGGETQYF.

This chain uses TRBV12-5 with TRBJ2-1, with TRBD2 identical over 8 bases. In germline, CDR1 is LGHNT, CDR2 FRNRAP. The CDR3 runs 16 residues. V dropped 6 bases and J dropped 6; count of bases not matched to a gene: 13. DNA of the CDR3: TGTGCTAGTGGGCTTCGAGGGACTAGTTATGTCAATGAGCAGTTCTTC. As protein: CASGLRGTSYVNEQFF.

This clone has just a few counts. The V gene is TRBV5-6, the J gene TRBJ1-2; possibly TRBD1 for D (6 bases). The CDR3 spans 12 residues. Per the germline V gene, CDR1 is SGHDT and CDR2 is YYEEEE. V was clipped by 2 bases and J by 7 bases, with 9 bases between them. The CDR3 loop reads CASSFRGGGYTF. The CDR3 DNA is TGTGCCAGCAGCTTCAGGGGCGGTGGCTACACCTTC.